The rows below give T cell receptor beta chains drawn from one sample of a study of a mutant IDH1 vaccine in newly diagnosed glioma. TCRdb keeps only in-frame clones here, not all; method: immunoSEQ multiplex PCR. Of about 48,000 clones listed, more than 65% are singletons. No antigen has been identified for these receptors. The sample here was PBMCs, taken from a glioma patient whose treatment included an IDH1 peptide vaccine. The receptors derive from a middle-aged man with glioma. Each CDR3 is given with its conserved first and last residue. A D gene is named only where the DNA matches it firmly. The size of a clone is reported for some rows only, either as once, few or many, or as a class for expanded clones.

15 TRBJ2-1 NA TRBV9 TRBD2 TGTGCCAGCAGCGTATTCGGGGGGGCCGGCGATGAGCAGTTCTTC CASSVFGGAGDEQFF
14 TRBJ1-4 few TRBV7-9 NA TGTGCCAGCAGCTTACCGGGACCACGGGAAAAACTGTTTTTT CASSLPGPREKLFF
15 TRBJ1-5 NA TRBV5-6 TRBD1 TGTGCCAGCAGTCCCGGACAGGGAGGAGGTCAGCCCCAGCATTTT CASSPGQGGGQPQHF
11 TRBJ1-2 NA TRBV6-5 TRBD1 TGTGCCAGCAGAACAGGGGATGGCTACACCTTC CASRTGDGYTF
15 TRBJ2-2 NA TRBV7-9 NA TGTGCCAGCAGTTCCCCCCGAGAAAACACCGGGGAGCTGTTTTTT CASSSPRENTGELFF
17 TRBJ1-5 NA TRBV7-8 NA TGTGCCAGCAGCTTAGGGTCCAGATACAGGGACAATCAGCCCCAGCATTTT CASSLGSRYRDNQPQHF
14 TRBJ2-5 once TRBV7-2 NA TGTGCCAGCAGCTCGCCGACTCATTCAGAGACCCAGTACTTC CASSSPTHSETQYF
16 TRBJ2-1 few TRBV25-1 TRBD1 TGTGCCAGCAGTGAGAACAGGGGAAAATCCTACAATGAGCAGTTCTTC CASSENRGKSYNEQFF
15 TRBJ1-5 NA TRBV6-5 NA TGTGCCAGCAGTGCAGACAGAATCCCTAATCAGCCCCAGCATTTT CASSADRIPNQPQHF
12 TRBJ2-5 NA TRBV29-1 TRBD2 TGCAGCGGGGTAGTAGCGGGCGAGACCCAGTACTTC CSGVVAGETQYF
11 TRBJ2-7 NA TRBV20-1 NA TGCAGCGGTGGGACTTTCTACGAGCAGTACTTC CSGGTFYEQYF
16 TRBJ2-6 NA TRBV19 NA TGTGCCAGCTCAACAGGGGGGGACTCTGGGGCCAACGTCCTGACTTTC CASSTGGDSGANVLTF
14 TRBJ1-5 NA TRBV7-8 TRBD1 TGTGCCAGCAGCTCGGACAGGATCGTTCAGCCCCAGCATTTT CASSSDRIVQPQHF
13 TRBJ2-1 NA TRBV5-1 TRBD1 TGCGCCAGCAGCGAGACAGGGTACAATGAGCAGTTCTTC CASSETGYNEQFF
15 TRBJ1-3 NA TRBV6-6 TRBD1 TGTGCCAGCAGTTCCCAGGGGGCATCTGGAAACACCATATATTTT CASSSQGASGNTIYF
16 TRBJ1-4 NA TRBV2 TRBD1 TGTGCCAGCAGTGAGACAGGGATGGAGACTAATGAAAAACTGTTTTTT CASSETGMETNEKLFF
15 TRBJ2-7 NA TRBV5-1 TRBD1 TGCGCCAGCAGCGGGCAGGACAGGGGAGCCTACGAGCAGTACTTC CASSGQDRGAYEQYF
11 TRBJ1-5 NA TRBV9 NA TGTGCCAGCGGGGATAATCAGCCCCAGCATTTT CASGDNQPQHF
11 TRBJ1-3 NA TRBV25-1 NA TGTGCCAGCAGTGACGGAAACACCATATATTTT CASSDGNTIYF
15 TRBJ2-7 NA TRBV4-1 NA TGCGCCAGCAGCCGATCCCCGACGGACTCCTACGAGCAGTACTTC CASSRSPTDSYEQYF
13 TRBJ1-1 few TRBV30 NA TGTGCCTGGAGTTTGGGCCTGAACACTGAAGCTTTCTTT CAWSLGLNTEAFF
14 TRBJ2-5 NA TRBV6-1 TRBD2 TGTGCCAGTAGTGAGGGACTAGCGTGGGAGACCCAGTACTTC CASSEGLAWETQYF
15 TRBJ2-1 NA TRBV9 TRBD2 TGTGCCAGCAGCGCATCCGGGACTAAACGCAATGAGCAGTTCTTC CASSASGTKRNEQFF
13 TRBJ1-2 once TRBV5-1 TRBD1 TGCGCCAGCAGCCAAGGACAGGGCTTTGGCTACACCTTC CASSQGQGFGYTF
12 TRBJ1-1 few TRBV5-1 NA TGCGCCAGCAGCTTGGGAGGGAGGGAAGCTTTCTTT CASSLGGREAFF
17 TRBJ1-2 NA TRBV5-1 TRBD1 TGCGCCAGCAGATTAGGGCCCGACAGGGGAGTTAACTATGGCTACACCTTC CASRLGPDRGVNYGYTF
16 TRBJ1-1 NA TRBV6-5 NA TGTGCCAGCAGTTACGGGGCAGGGGATGGCGTCCCCAAAGCTTTCTTT CASSYGAGDGVPKAFF